This entry describes one T cell receptor beta chain. The antigen is not known. The sample comes from a study of T-cell memory formation after mild COVID-19. Overall study context: Largely donor-specific TCR clusters were found. General study results and limits: Cross-reactive memory seemingly joined, as some responding clones were found in pre-infection memory. Later expanders leaned CD4+, whereas day 15 to 85 contracting clones were balanced CD4/CD8.

The CDR3 is 12 residues long. From germline, CDR1 is MGHRA and CDR2 YSYEKL. The germline V and J ends were trimmed by 9 bases and 8 bases, with 14 bases remaining between them. Constant-segment-primed 5'RACE gave TCR alpha and TCR beta cDNA libraries with sample barcodes and UMIs. TCRdb processed the 5' RACE reads anew with MiXCR; each CDR3 protein has one entry. The repertoire includes 350,000 to 500,000 distinct CDR3 sequences, 23% of them detected once, and about an eighth sits in the top ten. The sequencing sample was made of PBMCs or a T cell subset sorted from them (not recorded which). The sequence derives from an adult woman who had mild COVID-19 (a few samples of this study predate the infection). Cell type and time point are not known. V is TRBV4-1 and J is TRBJ2-1; D could derive from TRBD1 or TRBD2 (6 bases each). CDR3 region: CASASGAYEQFF. Here the CDR3 DNA reads TGCGCCAGTGCTTCGGGGGCGTATGAGCAGTTCTTC.